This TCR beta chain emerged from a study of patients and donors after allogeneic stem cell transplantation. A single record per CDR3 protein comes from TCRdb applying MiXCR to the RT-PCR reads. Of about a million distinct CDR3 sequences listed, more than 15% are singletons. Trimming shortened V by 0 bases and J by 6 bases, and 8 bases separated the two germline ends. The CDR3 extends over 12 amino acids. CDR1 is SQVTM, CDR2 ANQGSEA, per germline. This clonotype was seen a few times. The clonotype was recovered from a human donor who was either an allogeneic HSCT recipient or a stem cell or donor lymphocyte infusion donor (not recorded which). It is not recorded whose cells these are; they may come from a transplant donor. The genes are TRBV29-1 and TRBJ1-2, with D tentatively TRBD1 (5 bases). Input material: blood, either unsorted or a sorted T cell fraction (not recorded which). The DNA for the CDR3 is TGCAGCGTTGAAGAATGGGGACATGGCTACACCTTC. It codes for CSVEEWGHGYTF.